The following is a T cell receptor (beta chain) sequence with its context. This sample is part of a study of blood T cell repertoires in COVID-19. Study in general: The study drew acute and convalescent COVID-19 samples from the United States, Italy and Spain. T cells, B-cell-depleted T cells, or PBMCs supplied cDNA or gDNA.

In the original analysis: The authors estimated nucleated cell counts from reference gene primer amplification. Measured with immunoSEQ multiplex PCR; TCRdb has only the in-frame clones, and not every one. V and J calls and clone size follow that table, whereas D and trimming were derived from the DNA. The top ten clones hold 16% of a sample with about 34,000 clones, roughly three quarters of them seen once. CDR1 is LGHDT, CDR2 YNNKEL, per germline (reference sequence). The CDR3 length is 14 residues. Trimming took off 4 bases at V and 1 base at J, with 8 bases between the two ends. Sequenced: peripheral blood. This chain connects TRBV3-1 (or the pseudogene TRBV3-2) to TRBJ2-4; D gene unclear. The receptor's source is a human donor in a cohort sampled during active COVID-19. CDR3 region: CASSPPLAKNIQYF. In DNA, the CDR3 is TGTGCCAGCAGCCCTCCTCTGGCCAAAAACATTCAGTACTTC.